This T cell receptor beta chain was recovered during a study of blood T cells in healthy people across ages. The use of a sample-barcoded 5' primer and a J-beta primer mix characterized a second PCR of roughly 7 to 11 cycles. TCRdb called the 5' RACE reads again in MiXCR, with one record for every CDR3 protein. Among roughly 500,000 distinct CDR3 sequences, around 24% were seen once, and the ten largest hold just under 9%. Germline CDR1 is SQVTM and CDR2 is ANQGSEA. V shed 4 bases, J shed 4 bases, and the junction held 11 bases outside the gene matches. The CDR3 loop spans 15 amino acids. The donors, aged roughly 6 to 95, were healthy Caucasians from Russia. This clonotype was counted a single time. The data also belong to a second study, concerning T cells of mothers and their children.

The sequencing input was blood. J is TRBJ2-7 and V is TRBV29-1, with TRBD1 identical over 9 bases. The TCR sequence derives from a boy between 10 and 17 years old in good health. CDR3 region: CSVARAGTGTYEQYF. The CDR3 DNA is TGCAGCGTTGCCCGGGCCGGGACAGGGACTTACGAGCAGTACTTC.